The rows below give T cell receptor beta chains drawn from one sample of a study of blood T cell repertoires in COVID-19. The data were produced by immunoSEQ multiplex PCR, yet TCRdb's version contains in-frame clones alone and is incomplete. The sample shows approximately 350,000 clones, more than 85% of them seen only once. Material: PBMCs or T cells enriched from blood (not recorded which). Every receptor here comes from a woman aged 30 to 39 who had recovered from COVID-19. Each CDR3 is given with its conserved first and last residue. A D gene is named only where the DNA matches it firmly. A clone size is listed for some rows: how often the clone was seen (once, few, many), or a class if it is expanded.

cdr3_nt | cdr3_aa | j_call | clone_size | v_call | d_call
TGTGCCAGCAGCTTAGCGCGTATAGGCGCGGACATTCAGTACTTC | CASSLARIGADIQYF | TRBJ2-4 | - | TRBV7-9 | -
TGTGCCAGCAGCCCGAGGGGAGCGGGAGACGGGAATGAGCAGTTCTTC | CASSPRGAGDGNEQFF | TRBJ2-1 | - | TRBV7-6 | TRBD2
TGCGCCAGCAGCCAATTTACACGTGCGAACACCGGGGAGCTGTTTTTT | CASSQFTRANTGELFF | TRBJ2-2 | - | TRBV4-1 | -
TGTGCCAGCAGCCAAGATTGGGGGGACGCGAACACCGGGGAGCTGTTTTTT | CASSQDWGDANTGELFF | TRBJ2-2 | - | TRBV3-1/TRBV3-2 | -
TGTGCCAGTTCCAGCGGCTCCTACAATGAGCAGTTCTTC | CASSSGSYNEQFF | TRBJ2-1 | - | TRBV19 | -
TGTGCCAGCAGCTTAGGGGGGCCCCTCACTGAAGCTTTCTTT | CASSLGGPLTEAFF | TRBJ1-1 | - | TRBV11-2 | -
TGCGCCAGCAGTGAGTCGTGGGACATCTATGGCTACACCTTC | CASSESWDIYGYTF | TRBJ1-2 | - | TRBV10-2 | -
TGTGCCAGCAGCTTAGGGAACAGGGGTAGATCTGAAGCTTTCTTT | CASSLGNRGRSEAFF | TRBJ1-1 | - | TRBV11-2 | TRBD1
TGTGCCAGCAGCCGGTGGGAGGAGGATGGCTACACCTTC | CASSRWEEDGYTF | TRBJ1-2 | - | TRBV9 | -
TGCAGCTCCCGGGACAGGGGCTCTACTAACTATGGCTACACCTTC | CSSRDRGSTNYGYTF | TRBJ1-2 | few | TRBV29-1 | TRBD1
TGTGCCAGCAGTCCACTCCACCTAACAGTGAACTATGGCTACACCTTC | CASSPLHLTVNYGYTF | TRBJ1-2 | - | TRBV27 | -
TGCAGTGCTAGGAGGGAAGGAGCTTTCTTT | CSARREGAFF | TRBJ1-1 | - | TRBV20-1 | -
TGTGCCAGCAGTTTACGGGACAGGGGATCCTACGAGCAGTACTTC | CASSLRDRGSYEQYF | TRBJ2-7 | - | TRBV27 | TRBD1
TGTGCCAGCAGCCAAGTGGCGGGTAATCAGCCCCAGCATTTT | CASSQVAGNQPQHF | TRBJ1-5 | - | TRBV28 | -
TGTGCCAGTACTCCAGGATCGAATCAGCCCCAGCATTTT | CASTPGSNQPQHF | TRBJ1-5 | - | TRBV19 | -
TGTGCCAGTAGTACTTGGACAGGGGCTAACTATGGCTACACCTTC | CASSTWTGANYGYTF | TRBJ1-2 | - | TRBV19 | TRBD1
TGTGCCTGGAGTGTCCTCAGTTTAGATACGCAGTATTTT | CAWSVLSLDTQYF | TRBJ2-3 | once | TRBV30 | -
TGTGCCAGCAGCTCACAGGGAGGGGAGACCCAGTACTTC | CASSSQGGETQYF | TRBJ2-5 | - | TRBV5-5 | -
TGTGCCAGCAGGGTGAGTAACACTGAAGCTTTCTTT | CASRVSNTEAFF | TRBJ1-1 | - | TRBV7-9 | -
TGTGCCAGCAGCCAAAGACTGCTAATGAACACTGAAGCTTTCTTT | CASSQRLLMNTEAFF | TRBJ1-1 | - | TRBV11-2 | -
TGTGCCAGCAGCCGATCCGTTGGGCCCTACAATGAGCAGTTCTTC | CASSRSVGPYNEQFF | TRBJ2-1 | - | TRBV3-1/TRBV3-2 | -
TGTGCCAGCAGGGACAGGGCGGGAGAGCAGTACTTC | CASRDRAGEQYF | TRBJ2-7 | - | TRBV7-9 | TRBD1
TGTGCCAGTAGTATGGGGCAGAACACTGAAGCTTTCTTT | CASSMGQNTEAFF | TRBJ1-1 | - | TRBV19 | -
TGTGCCAGCAGCCAAGTTGGTTACGGGGTCGGCACTGAAGCTTTCTTT | CASSQVGYGVGTEAFF | TRBJ1-1 | - | TRBV4-2 | -
TGTGCCAGCAGGACAGGGAGTGAGCAGTTCTTC | CASRTGSEQFF | TRBJ2-1 | - | TRBV6-5 | TRBD1
TGTGCCAGCAGCTTAGGCGGACTAGCGGGGTCCTACGAGCAGTACTTC | CASSLGGLAGSYEQYF | TRBJ2-7 | - | TRBV11-1 | TRBD2
TGTGCCAGCAGCTCCCGGGCTAGCGGAAGCACAGATACGCAGTATTTT | CASSSRASGSTDTQYF | TRBJ2-3 | - | TRBV13 | TRBD2
TGTGCCAGCAGCTTAGTATCGGGGAGGGGCCAAGAGACCCAGTACTTC | CASSLVSGRGQETQYF | TRBJ2-5 | - | TRBV11-3 | TRBD2
TGTGCCAGCAGCTTAGCGGGGGGGCTCAACGAGCAGTACTTC | CASSLAGGLNEQYF | TRBJ2-7 | - | TRBV7-9 | -
TGTGCCAGTAGTATGACAGGGTGGGCCTACAATGAGCAGTTCTTC | CASSMTGWAYNEQFF | TRBJ2-1 | once | TRBV19 | TRBD1
TGTGCCAGCAGTATTCAGGGAGGAACTGAAAAACTGTTTTTT | CASSIQGGTEKLFF | TRBJ1-4 | once | TRBV6-6 | -
TGTGCCAGCAGTTTATTAGGGGATCGGGGCTACACCTTC | CASSLLGDRGYTF | TRBJ1-2 | - | TRBV28 | -
TGTGCCAGCAGCCACCACACTAACTCTGGAAACACCATATATTTT | CASSHHTNSGNTIYF | TRBJ1-3 | - | TRBV11-2 | -
TGTGCCAGCAGCCCAGGAGGGGATGAGCAGTTCTTC | CASSPGGDEQFF | TRBJ2-1 | - | TRBV9 | -
TGTGCCAGCGCATTTTCGGGGAGCTTCCGTGCCTCCTACGAGCAGTACTTC | CASAFSGSFRASYEQYF | TRBJ2-7 | - | TRBV18 | -
TGTGCCAGCAGCTTACAGGGATCCAACGAGCAGTACTTC | CASSLQGSNEQYF | TRBJ2-7 | once | TRBV5-5 | -
TGTGCCAGCAGCCAAGGGACTAGCGGGGGGGCAGATACGCAGTATTTT | CASSQGTSGGADTQYF | TRBJ2-3 | - | TRBV4-2 | TRBD2
TGCGCCAGCAGCTCGGGACAGGGGGCTTACGAGCAGTACTTC | CASSSGQGAYEQYF | TRBJ2-7 | once | TRBV5-1 | TRBD1
TGTGCCAGCTACCAGGGACTGAACTATGGCTACACCTTC | CASYQGLNYGYTF | TRBJ1-2 | - | TRBV28 | -
TGTGCCAGCAAACTACATAATTCACCCCTCCACTTT | CASKLHNSPLHF | TRBJ1-6 | once | TRBV2 | -
TGTGCCAGTTCCTGGGGGACAGGGGATTCCCCCTACGAGCAGTACTTC | CASSWGTGDSPYEQYF | TRBJ2-7 | - | TRBV19 | TRBD1
TGTGCCAGCAGCGTACTAGCGGAGCAGTTCTTC | CASSVLAEQFF | TRBJ2-1 | few | TRBV2 | TRBD2
TGTGCCAGCTCACCACGTATCCCGGGACAGGGAGGCTATGGCTACACCTTC | CASSPRIPGQGGYGYTF | TRBJ1-2 | - | TRBV18 | TRBD1
TGTGCCAGCAGCTTAGTGCGTGACAGGGATAAAGCGAACACCGGGGAGCTGTTTTTT | CASSLVRDRDKANTGELFF | TRBJ2-2 | - | TRBV11-2 | TRBD1
TGTGCCAGCAGCCAGGGCCCCGGGACATCTTACGAGCAGTACTTC | CASSQGPGTSYEQYF | TRBJ2-7 | - | TRBV7-8 | -
TGTGCTAGTGGACTACCAGAACACTATGGCTACACCTTC | CASGLPEHYGYTF | TRBJ1-2 | - | TRBV12-5 | -
TGTGCCAGCAGCTTAGAGTATAGCGGGGGGCCTCGCTACAATGAGCAGTTCTTC | CASSLEYSGGPRYNEQFF | TRBJ2-1 | once | TRBV11-2 | TRBD2
TGTGCCGAAAGCGGGAGTGTAGCAGATACGCAGTATTTT | CAESGSVADTQYF | TRBJ2-3 | - | TRBV6-5 | TRBD2
TGTGCCAGCAGTTTCCCCGGGAGCTCGGGCACCGGGGAGCTGTTTTTT | CASSFPGSSGTGELFF | TRBJ2-2 | - | TRBV28 | -